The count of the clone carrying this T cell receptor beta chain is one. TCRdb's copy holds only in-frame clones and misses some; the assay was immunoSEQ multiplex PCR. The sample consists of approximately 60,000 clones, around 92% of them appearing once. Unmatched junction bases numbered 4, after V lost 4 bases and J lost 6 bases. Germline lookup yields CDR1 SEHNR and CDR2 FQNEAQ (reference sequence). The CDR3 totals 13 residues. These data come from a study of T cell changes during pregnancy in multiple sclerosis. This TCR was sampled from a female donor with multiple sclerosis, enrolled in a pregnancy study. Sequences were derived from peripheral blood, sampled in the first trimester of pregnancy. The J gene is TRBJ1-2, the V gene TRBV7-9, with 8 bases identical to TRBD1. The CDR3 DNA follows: TGTGCCAGCAGCTCAGGGGGCTTCAATGGCTACACCTTC. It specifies CASSSGGFNGYTF.